This TCR beta chain originates from a study of molecular identifiers for immune sequencing clone quantification listed by TCRdb under 2018. Context from the whole study: In a replicate experiment, RNA from roughly 20,000 or 100,000 naive CD8 T cells was split into five aliquots, four of which were sequenced. This methods study used CD8 T cells to benchmark TCR RNA copy counting and molecular-identifier clustering-based TCR repertoire sequencing (MIDCIRS). Findings and caveats that apply to the study as a whole: Modeling indicated about three TCR RNA copies recovered per cell, compared with approximately 10 by digital PCR, which implies a capture efficiency of 25% to 35%. Clones above 20 RNA copies held over 97% of molecules in CMV-specific effector cells but under 1% in naive cells. Even against a background of some 920,000 naive CD8 T cells, spiked-in Jurkat TCR RNA amounting to a single cell's worth was reported to be detectable. Spiked-in Jurkat TCR RNA (approximately 10 copies' worth), which is not part of the donor repertoire, was contained in the naive libraries. Without barcode sub-clustering, chimeric consensus sequences inflated TCR diversity; chimeras reached as high as 47%. The sizes of highly expanded clones could end up underestimated when identical TCR molecules share a barcode.

Libraries of naive CD8 T cells were built from approximately 20,000 to 980,000 sorted cells, with 10%, 30% or 50% of the purified RNA used. Naive CD8 T cells, defined as CD8+CD4-CCR7+CD45RA+, were FACS-sorted into RLT Plus buffer on a BD FACSAria II. Detection sensitivity was tested by spiking Jurkat RNA equal to approximately 9 TCR copies' worth into samples containing 20,000-1,000,000 naive CD8 T cells. CD8 T cells were enriched with RosetteSep CD8+ T Cell Enrichment Cocktail and Ficoll-Paque, followed by ACK red cell lysis. This clonotype has at least ten counts. It has no known antigen specificity. No quality values exist for individual bases; no much larger clone is one base distant. The germline V gene supplies CDR1 SGHTA and CDR2 FQGNSA. The CDR3 starts with the cysteine, ends with the phenylalanine, and has 15 residues. The sequence is cut down to CDR3 DNA, 45 bases in frame from base 1. At the junction V is shortened by 5 bases and J by 5 bases; bases outside the gene matches: 8.

The library was obtained by PCR. Sequencing instrument: Illumina HiSeq 4000. Preparation of bulk TCR libraries followed a previously described approach, with the TCR primers listed in Table S5. Purification of total RNA was performed with the Qiagen AllPrep DNA/RNA kit. Reads from multiple sequencing runs of the same library were pooled before analysis. In the authors' own workflow: Reads were retained only if the reads had an exact TCR constant sequence, and the retained reads were trimmed to 150 nt and grouped according to their 12-nt molecular barcodes. Within each barcode group, reads were sub-clustered at a 15% Levenshtein threshold, and quality-weighted consensus sequences were built per RNA molecule. Non-functional sequences were discarded, and so were lower-count sequences lying one edit away from another sequence. Barcode sub-clusters with fewer than 20% of the maximum read count were removed, based on fitting two negative binomial distributions. In-frame beta chains were kept once TCRdb had trimmed the public reads at Q25 with fastp and called clones with MiXCR. Each CDR3 protein appears once, grouped with its most common genes and DNA. TCRdb, rather than the study authors, made the V and J calls. Counted in this sample were some 650,000 distinct CDR3 sequences; about 20% of them appeared once. Jointly, the top ten make up roughly 0.85% of the sample.

The chain joins TRBV7-2 to TRBJ1-5, with 8 junctional bases fitting TRBD1. The source material was naive CD8+ T cells from blood, with Jurkat cell RNA spiked in. Taken with the paper, the label for cell subset or site translates to: FACS-sorted CD8+CD4-CCR7+CD45RA+ naive T cells. The receptor was derived from a human donor in good health. Some libraries in this study had Jurkat cell RNA spiked in. The nucleotides are TGTGCCAGCAGCGTGAAGGACAGGGAGTATCAGCCCCAGCATTTT. This codes for CASSVKDREYQPQHF.